This T cell receptor (beta chain) was profiled in a study of blood T cell repertoires in COVID-19 (TCRdb year 2020). Background on the whole study: Samples covering the acute and convalescent phases of COVID-19 were provided by collaborators in the United States, Italy and Spain. The prospective study material was composed of cDNA or gDNA derived from T cells, B-cell-depleted T cells, or PBMCs. Subjects who had been exposed to COVID-19, were actively infected with it, or had recovered from it provided the deeply sampled blood TCRbeta repertoires that made up the dataset. The repertoires were released in a freely available public database meant as a resource for research on the immune response to SARS-CoV-2. The samples were drawn from the first 160 participants of the ongoing ImmuneRACE study and from 1,254 subjects provided by 6 global collaborators. A de-identified subject ID, COVID-19 status, age in years and sex were almost always included in the sample metadata. Where available, HLA class I and class II types were obtained from metadata supplied by the sample provider rather than from assay-based typing. What the authors observed across the whole study: Clinical and demographic metadata were provided uncurated, with the amount varying by source and participant.

The collaborating institutions used their own protocols to collect whole blood in K2EDTA tubes. For TCRbeta analysis, collaborators shipped samples as frozen whole blood, isolated PBMCs, or DNA extracted from either of those sample types. Comment on this clone: The antigen it recognizes is unknown. There are no base qualities to consult, and no much larger clone falls within one base.

TCRbeta CDR3 regions were amplified from genomic DNA by means of the immunoSEQ Assay, a bias-controlled multiplex PCR. Per the authors' processing: Within the assay, amplification of reference gene primers was used to estimate how many nucleated cells each sample contained. To quantify the absolute abundance of each unique TCRbeta CDR3 rearrangement, sequence reads were collapsed and filtered. For each sample, productive Simpson clonality was calculated as the square root of Simpson's diversity index over productive rearrangements. TCRdb provides this immuneACCESS table in a form limited to in-frame rearrangements. Some clones are lacking; in checked studies, under half of them reflect an unresolved V gene, and why the rest are absent is not known. D and trimming come from the DNA, and the V and J calls and clone size come from that table. The sample profile shows about 170,000 clones; over 80% of them were found once. Together, the top ten hold less than 3% of the sample.

Based on the germline V gene, the CDR1 and CDR2 sequences are MDHEN and SYDVKM. Germline trimming amounts to 6 bases on V and 4 bases on J, with 9 as the count of junction bases outside the gene matches. Its CDR3 holds 15 amino acids, cysteine through phenylalanine. Only CDR3 DNA remains: 45 bases, in frame from the first base. The sequence is built from TRBV28 and TRBJ1-3; the central 7 bases match TRBD1. The sample taken for sequencing was peripheral blood. This TCR was recovered from a woman aged 55-69 years with acute or convalescent COVID-19. The nucleotide sequence reads TGTGCCAGCAGCGCCCCAGGGACAGTCGGAAACACCATATATTTT. This encodes CASSAPGTVGNTIYF.